This T cell receptor (beta chain) was recovered during a study of shared clonotypes between healthy human individuals. Turning to the study itself: The cohort had two women and three men, ages 18 to 49. Broader study findings: As a rule, naive subsets had a larger estimated richness than memory subsets. Depth was large, yet rarefaction showed that sorted-subset sequencing was incomplete. How much donors shared clonotypes was expected to be affected by sequencing depth.

Points on this clone: Its cognate antigen is unknown.

Method: immunoSEQ multiplex PCR; TCRdb's copy keeps in-frame clones and lacks some. Here the sample spans around 1 million clones, less than 85% being singletons. This CDR3 has 14 residues. In germline, CDR1 is SGHRS, CDR2 YFSETQ. The junction had 4 bases not matched to a gene; V was cut back by 0 bases and J by 6 bases. This receptor was taken from a man aged 18 to 30 in good health. Sequencing was performed on memory CD4+ T cells sorted from blood. Subset indicated: CD45RA-negative fraction. V is TRBV5-1 and J is TRBJ2-7; 9 bases align to TRBD1. The CDR3 bases are TGCGCCAGCAGCTTGGTGGGACAGGGTCTCGAGCAGTACTTC. Amino acids: CASSLVGQGLEQYF.